This T cell receptor beta chain was recovered during a study of Graves' ophthalmopathy and Graves' hyperthyroidism. Findings of the study overall: In blood, most expanded thyroid clonotypes above 0.001 frequency were also detected.

The sample holds a few counts of this clonotype. As yet, its antigen is unknown. Germline lookup yields CDR1 SEHNR and CDR2 FQNEAQ (reference sequence). The V gene lost 1 base and the J gene lost 8 bases, with 14 bases spanning the gap. The CDR3 consists of 15 residues. Lactation, pregnancy, uncontrolled infections and other autoimmune diseases were all grounds for excluding patients. Diagnosis was based on clinical symptoms, serum thyroxine, TRAb, thyroid ultrasound and orbital computed tomography. Fresh peripheral blood, roughly 9.4 ml, was the PBMC source. For repertoire sequencing, the TCR beta CDR3 regions were amplified from RNA transcripts. First-round RT-PCR used HTBI primers; second-round multiplex PCR followed. MiXCR was run by TCRdb on the multiplex PCR reads, yielding one entry per CDR3 protein. This table has hundreds of thousands of distinct CDR3 sequences, roughly two fifths appearing once.

This receptor was taken from an adult man with Graves' ophthalmopathy. The material sequenced was peripheral blood. The chain combines TRBV7-9 with TRBJ2-2; the D is unclear. CDR3 bases: TGTGCCAGCAGCTTAGAACCCCTCGGGTCGGGGGAGCTGTTTTTT. Protein product: CASSLEPLGSGELFF.